This TCR beta chain was observed in a study of shared clonotypes between healthy human individuals. Libraries were prepared by immunoSEQ multiplex PCR; TCRdb keeps only in-frame clonotypes and omits some of them. Seen here are around 580,000 clones, more than 95% observed once, and the top ten hold approximately 0.33%. The CDR3 runs 15 residues. Germline-derived CDR1 and CDR2 are SGHTA and FQGNSA. The V and J ends lost 1 base and 4 bases, in that order; junction bases with no gene match: 5. Naive CD8 populations comprised CD45RO-negative cells positively selected for CCR7, excluding terminally differentiated effector memory CD45RA+ cells.

The sample comprised naive CD8+ T cells sorted from blood. This receptor was identified in a man aged 25 to 45 in good health. This rearrangement joins TRBV7-2 to TRBJ2-7, with 9 bases aligning to TRBD2. This CDR3 is CASSLVPSGVYEQYF. CDR3 DNA sequence: TGTGCCAGCAGCTTAGTGCCTAGCGGGGTTTACGAGCAGTACTTC.